A selection of T cell receptor beta chains follows, all from one sample in a study of blood T cell repertoires in COVID-19. Generated by immunoSEQ multiplex PCR, the TCRdb table keeps only in-frame clones and is missing some. The table shows over 110,000 clones, with 88% occurring only once. The sample consisted of peripheral blood. The receptors derive from a man in his sixties or seventies with acute or convalescent COVID-19. Both conserved end residues are part of each CDR3. The D gene is left open where the match is weak. Expanded clones are given a class, and other clones once, few, many or no size at all.

NA 15 TRBJ1-1 NA TRBV6-2/TRBV6-3 CASSSSTGRVTEAFF TGTGCCAGCAGTTCTTCAACAGGGAGGGTCACTGAAGCTTTCTTT
NA 14 TRBJ1-1 NA TRBV19 CASSIGQSGTEAFF TGTGCCAGTAGTATCGGGCAAAGCGGCACTGAAGCTTTCTTT
NA 14 TRBJ1-2 NA TRBV6-5 CASSYSGRSDGYTF TGTGCCAGCAGTTACTCTGGGAGATCTGATGGCTACACCTTC
few 13 TRBJ1-3 NA TRBV10-2 CASSGISGNTIYF TGCGCCAGCAGCGGGATCTCTGGAAACACCATATATTTT
once 14 TRBJ1-1 TRBD1 TRBV10-3 CAISAGQGRTEAFF TGTGCCATCAGTGCGGGACAGGGTAGGACTGAAGCTTTCTTT
few 14 TRBJ1-4 NA TRBV29-1 CSVAAGGTNEKLFF TGCAGCGTTGCCGCCGGGGGGACTAATGAAAAACTGTTTTTT
NA 14 TRBJ1-5 NA TRBV28 CASRLRVSNQPQHF TGTGCCAGCAGACTCAGGGTTAGCAATCAGCCCCAGCATTTT
NA 15 TRBJ2-1 TRBD2 TRBV7-2 CASSLDLAGISEQFF TGTGCCAGCAGCTTAGATCTAGCGGGGATTAGTGAGCAGTTCTTC
NA 13 TRBJ1-1 TRBD1 TRBV5-1 CASSRTGQAEAFF TGCGCCAGCAGCCGGACGGGACAGGCAGAAGCTTTCTTT
NA 12 TRBJ1-2 NA TRBV19 CASPGATYGYTF TGTGCCAGTCCAGGGGCGACATATGGCTACACCTTC
NA 15 TRBJ1-5 TRBD1 TRBV5-4 CASSLDRGRNQPQHF TGTGCCAGCAGCTTGGACAGGGGACGGAATCAGCCCCAGCATTTT
once 13 TRBJ2-1 TRBD2 TRBV24-1 CATSGTSGSEQFF TGTGCCACCAGCGGGACTAGCGGGAGTGAGCAGTTCTTC
NA 13 TRBJ1-1 NA TRBV6-5 CASRAQLNTEAFF TGTGCCAGCCGCGCACAGTTAAACACTGAAGCTTTCTTT
NA 14 TRBJ1-2 TRBD1 TRBV5-8 CASSYGTGLYDYTF TGTGCCAGCAGCTACGGGACAGGACTTTATGACTACACCTTC
NA 17 TRBJ2-1 TRBD2 TRBV6-1 CASSGGGSGRAGNEQFF TGTGCCAGCAGTGGAGGAGGTAGCGGGAGGGCCGGGAATGAGCAGTTCTTC
NA 14 TRBJ1-6 NA TRBV7-2 CASSPGQLRAPLHF TGTGCCAGCAGCCCAGGACAGTTGAGGGCACCCCTCCACTTT
NA 13 TRBJ2-3 NA TRBV4-2 CASRPGGTDTQYF TGTGCCAGCAGACCGGGTGGGACAGATACGCAGTATTTT